This T cell receptor beta chain was recovered during a study of CD8 T cells in ankylosing spondylitis. This clonotype was counted many times. V was pared by 3 bases and J by 4 bases, with 10 bases between. CDR3 length: 14 amino acids. TCRdb re-derived calls from the 5' RACE reads in MiXCR, one entry per CDR3 protein. The repertoire includes 290,000 or so distinct CDR3 sequences, about a fifth of them detected once, and under 4% sits in the top ten. The sample consisted of blood, either unsorted or a sorted T cell fraction (not recorded which). The genes are TRBV12-3 or TRBV12-4 and TRBJ2-1; no reliable D call. The clonotype originates from a female donor with ankylosing spondylitis or in good health (not recorded which). DNA for the CDR3: TGTGCCAGCAGTTTGAGTGTTCGGTACAATGAGCAGTTCTTC. It yields the protein CASSLSVRYNEQFF.